The clone carrying this T cell receptor beta chain rates as medium-sized. Distinct nucleotide sequences in the sample also encode this CDR3. The data are from a study of control samples from healthy donors and cancer patients. Sequencing was performed with immunoSEQ multiplex PCR; in TCRdb, only in-frame clones are kept and a portion is missing. The sample lists 130,000 to 150,000 clones; 75% to 95% were seen once. Per germline, CDR1 GTSNPN and CDR2 SVGIG (reference sequence). Unmatched junction bases numbered 3, after V lost 3 bases and J lost 8 bases. The CDR3 extends over 11 amino acids. Material: blood. The chain links TRBV30 to TRBJ1-2; 7 bases map to TRBD1. This TCR derives from a man younger than 45 in good health. CDR3 region: CAWRDRTGYTF. For the CDR3, the DNA is TGTGCCTGGAGGGACAGGACGGGCTACACCTTC.